This TCR beta chain was documented in a study of Ad26.COV2.S vaccination and SARS-CoV-2 variants. The wider study: Intramuscular Ad26.COV2.S doses were given once or twice, 56 days apart. General study findings and limits: Breadth and depth estimates from TCRs may understate total T cell responses. Substantial breadth was reported for post-vaccination spike-specific CD8+ and CD4+ T cells.

Produced via immunoSEQ multiplex PCR; TCRdb's table is partial and in-frame only. The profile covers a few hundred thousand clones, with roughly 84% appearing a single time and around 3.5% taken by the ten largest. Treatment meaning: approximately 18 received Ad26.COV2.S at low or high dose, single or two shots; five or six received placebo; per-sample allocation not given. At day 63 after the first vaccine or placebo injection, samples were drawn. V shed 6 bases and J 2 bases; nucleotides not matched to a gene: 2. The V gene's germline CDR1 is MNHEY and CDR2 SVGAGI. The CDR3 consists of 13 residues. About this clone: Its target is not known.

The sequence was collected from a person between 18 and 65 years old who received the Ad26.COV2.S COVID-19 vaccine or a placebo. This sample comprised peripheral blood, obtained in a trial of Ad26.COV2.S vaccine versus placebo. This sequence joins TRBV6-5 and TRBJ2-7; 9 bases are shared with TRBD1. CDR3 sequence reads: CASRTGGAYEQYF. For the CDR3, the DNA is TGTGCCAGCAGGACAGGGGGGGCCTACGAGCAGTACTTC.